This entry lists 29 T cell receptor beta chains sequenced from one sample in a study of T cells after yellow fever vaccination. MiXCR was run by TCRdb on the 5' RACE reads, yielding one entry per CDR3 protein. The data hold about 350,000 distinct CDR3 sequences, with approximately 4% observed a single time. Material: PBMCs, obtained 5 days after the yellow fever booster vaccination. Source of these receptors: a man aged 18-30 years who received the YFV17D yellow fever vaccine.

At least ten counts were recorded for this clonotype. The V gene is TRBV7-9, the J gene TRBJ1-1; D is ambiguous. V lost 4 bases, J lost 1 base, and 7 bases lay in between. The V gene's germline CDR1 is SEHNR and CDR2 FQNEAQ (reference sequence). This CDR3 region has 13 residues. The CDR3, as DNA: TGTGCCAGCAGCTCCCTCTCGAACACTGAAGCTTTCTTT. This codes for CASSSLSNTEAFF.

J is TRBJ2-1 and V is TRBV18, with D perhaps assigned TRBD1 or TRBD2 (5 bases each). The CDR3 has 15 residues. The ends were cut back, 2 bases at V and 5 bases at J, with 13 bases in the middle. Germline V CDR1 and CDR2: KGHSH, LQKENI. Here the CDR3 reads CASSPIKRGDNEQFF. The CDR3 DNA reads TGTGCCAGCTCACCAATTAAGAGGGGTGACAATGAGCAGTTCTTC.

This clonotype came up a few times. V usage is TRBV10-3 and J usage is TRBJ1-4, with D hard to call. V was clipped by 2 bases and J by 10 bases, with 11 bases between them. From germline, CDR1 is ENHRY and CDR2 SYGVKD. The CDR3 loop spans 13 amino acids. CDR3: CAISEAPGGKLFF. In DNA, the CDR3 is TGTGCCATCAGTGAGGCACCGGGTGGAAAACTGTTTTTT.

The J gene is TRBJ2-7, the V gene TRBV2; D might be TRBD1 (5 bases). The CDR3 spans 12 residues. In germline, CDR1 is SNHLY, CDR2 FYNNEI. V was cut by 9 bases and J by 1 base, with 10 bases left in between. In DNA form, the CDR3 reads TGTGCCAGAGGGGAAGAATCCTACGAGCAGTACTTC. Translation gives CARGEESYEQYF.

This clonotype turned up a few times. The gene calls are TRBV7-2 and TRBJ2-1; D remains ambiguous. This CDR3 comprises 14 residues. The germline V gene has CDR1 SGHTA and CDR2 FQGNSA. Trimming cost V 5 bases and J 7 bases, with 15 bases left between them. This CDR3 reads CASSATLRWNEQFF. CDR3 DNA sequence: TGTGCCAGCAGCGCGACCCTCCGGTGGAATGAGCAGTTCTTC.

Many counts were recorded for this clonotype. The rearrangement joins TRBV5-5 to TRBJ2-1; 7 bases map to TRBD1. This CDR3 has 17 amino acids. The germline V gene encodes CDR1 SGHKS and CDR2 YYEKEE (reference sequence). J lost 4 bases, V lost 1 base, and 11 bases had no gene match. CDR3 region: CASSLPGATGYYNEQFF. Written as DNA, the CDR3 is TGTGCCAGCAGCTTGCCCGGGGCGACAGGGTATTACAATGAGCAGTTCTTC.

This clonotype was picked up many times. The rearrangement links TRBV3-1 to TRBJ1-1; D uncertain. In germline, CDR1 is LGHDT, CDR2 YNNKEL (reference sequence). This CDR3 contains 13 residues. V shed 4 bases and J shed 7 bases, with 13 bases lying between them. CDR3 region: CASSPRGGVEAFF. The CDR3 DNA reads as TGTGCCAGCAGCCCCCGCGGCGGGGTTGAAGCTTTCTTT.

J is TRBJ1-4 and V is TRBV9; 10 bases are a match to TRBD1. This CDR3 is 16 amino acids long. The ends lost 1 base at V and 5 bases at J; junction bases unmatched: 5. The V gene's germline CDR1 is SGDLS and CDR2 YYNGEE. The CDR3 protein is CASSVLPGQGNEKLFF. The CDR3, as DNA: TGTGCCAGCAGCGTACTACCGGGACAGGGGAATGAAAAACTGTTTTTT.

The chain uses TRBV20-1 and TRBJ1-1, with D possibly being TRBD1 (6 bases). Trimming took 3 bases from V and 3 from J, leaving 14 bases between them. The length of the CDR3 is 14 residues. The germline CDR1 and CDR2 sequences are DFQATT and SNEGSKA (reference sequence). As DNA, the CDR3 is TGCAGTGCTAGTAGGGGGGGCTTGGACACTGAAGCTTTCTTT. Amino acid sequence: CSASRGGLDTEAFF.

This clonotype was recorded many times. The gene calls are TRBV7-2 and TRBJ2-6; 7 bases fit TRBD2. Germline CDR1 reads SGHTA; CDR2 reads FQGNSA. V lost 4 bases to trimming and J lost 0 bases; unmatched junction nucleotides: 12. The CDR3 loop spans 19 amino acids. The chain's CDR3 is CASSYRGGPRVSGANVLTF. The CDR3 region has the DNA TGTGCCAGCAGCTACCGCGGGGGTCCTCGTGTCTCTGGGGCCAACGTCCTGACTTTC.

The sample holds a few counts of this clonotype. The chain carries TRBV7-2 and TRBJ2-7, with D unresolved. Germline values: CDR1 SGHTA, CDR2 FQGNSA. The V and J ends lost 0 bases and 7 bases respectively, with 13 bases between them. The CDR3 consists of 14 residues. CDR3 protein: CASSLAATIVEQYF. In DNA, the CDR3 is TGTGCCAGCAGCTTAGCTGCCACCATCGTGGAGCAGTACTTC. Looking up the rest from reference TRBV7-2 and TRBJ2-7 gives the full variable domain: GAGVSQSPSNKVTEKGKDVELRCDPISGHTALYWYRQSLGQGLEFLIYFQGNSAPDKSGLPSDRFSAERTGGSVSTLTIQRTQQEDSAVYLCASSLAATIVEQYFGPGTRLTVT.

This clonotype was recorded many times. This rearrangement joins TRBV5-6 to TRBJ2-7; D not certain. The CDR3 loop spans 15 amino acids. The germline V and J ends were trimmed by 0 bases and 3 bases, with 13 bases remaining between them. The germline V gene encodes CDR1 SGHDT and CDR2 YYEEEE. In DNA, the CDR3 is TGTGCCAGCAGCTTGGTCCCCACTGGAGTCTACGAGCAGTACTTC. Its protein is CASSLVPTGVYEQYF. Based on the CDR3 plus reference TRBV5-6 and TRBJ2-7, the full variable domain is DAGVTQSPTHLIKTRGQQVTLRCSPKSGHDTVSWYQQALGQGPQFIFQYYEEEERQRGNFPDRFSGHQFPNYSSELNVNALLLGDSALYLCASSLVPTGVYEQYFGPGTRLTVT.

The chain joins TRBV6-1 to TRBJ2-3; possible D gene TRBD2, 6 bases. The CDR3 length is 13 residues. Germline V CDR1 and CDR2: MNHNS, SASEGT. The V and J ends lost 7 bases and 6 bases respectively, with 14 bases between them. Here the CDR3 DNA reads TGTGCCAGCAACCTAGGAGGGCAGGATACGCAGTATTTT. It is translated as CASNLGGQDTQYF.

The CDR3 is CASSPLEGDEQYV. The CDR3 region has the DNA TGTGCCAGCTCACCACTTGAGGGAGACGAGCAGTACGTC. This chain links TRBV18 with TRBJ2-7; the D gene is possibly TRBD2 (5 bases). CDR3 length: 13 amino acids. The V gene's germline CDR1 is KGHSH and CDR2 LQKENI. V lost 1 base to trimming and J lost 5 bases, with 9 bases between them.

The CDR3 DNA sequence: TGCGCCAGCAGCCAAGATATCTCTCCACCAGAAGCTTTCTTT. Translating gives CASSQDISPPEAFF. The chain is built from TRBV4-1 and TRBJ1-1; D gene ambiguous. The V gene's germline CDR1 is MGHRA and CDR2 YSYEKL. V was clipped by 0 bases and J by 8 bases, with 13 bases between them. The CDR3 length is 14 residues.

The chain has TRBV7-9 and TRBJ1-2, with 7 bases identical to TRBD1. The CDR3 contains 14 residues. The trim removed 5 bases at V and 4 bases at J, leaving 7 bases unmatched. Germline V gene lookup returns CDR1 SEHNR and CDR2 FQNEAQ (reference sequence). The CDR3 is CASSTTGMAYGYTF. The CDR3 DNA follows: TGTGCCAGCAGCACGACAGGGATGGCCTATGGCTACACCTTC.

Ten or more counts support this clonotype. The chain recombines TRBV5-1 with TRBJ2-3; the D gene is possibly TRBD2 (6 bases). The germline gives CDR1 SGHRS, CDR2 YFSETQ. V was trimmed by 5 bases and J by 4 bases, leaving 14 bases between them. CDR3 length: 14 amino acids. This CDR3 reads CASRAAGGADTQYF. The CDR3, as DNA: TGCGCCAGCAGGGCAGCGGGCGGAGCAGATACGCAGTATTTT. Based on the CDR3 plus reference TRBV5-1 and TRBJ2-3, the full variable domain is KAGVTQTPRYLIKTRGQQVTLSCSPISGHRSVSWYQQTPGQGLQFLFEYFSETQRNKGNFPGRFSGRQFSNSRSEMNVSTLELGDSALYLCASRAAGGADTQYFGPGTRLTVL.

This clonotype was counted ten times or more. The chain combines TRBV7-2 with TRBJ2-5; no reliable D call. Trimming pared 1 base from V and 5 bases from J, leaving 11 bases between. The CDR3 loop spans 14 amino acids. CDR1 SGHTA and CDR2 FQGNSA come from the germline V gene. CDR3 sequence: CASSLDYSLETQYF. The CDR3 DNA reads TGTGCCAGCAGCTTAGATTACAGTCTGGAGACCCAGTACTTC.

There are a few counts of this clonotype. The V gene is TRBV21-1, the J gene TRBJ2-3; no DNA check was done on the table's D call, TRBD2. TRBV21-1 is tagged as a pseudogene. The CDR3 loop spans 16 amino acids. The CDR3 reads CASSNGLAGGTDTQYF. Here the CDR3 DNA reads TGTGCCAGCAGCAACGGACTAGCGGGGGGCACAGATACGCAGTATTTT.

This clonotype was detected many times. V usage is TRBV7-2 and J usage is TRBJ2-2; TRBD2 matches at 11 bases. The length of the CDR3 is 15 residues. Germline V gene data show CDR1 as SGHTA and CDR2 as FQGNSA. The J segment lost 3 bases and the V segment lost 6 bases, leaving 3 bases of the junction unmatched. The CDR3 sequence is CASRLLAGDTGELFF. For the CDR3, the DNA is TGTGCCAGCAGGTTACTAGCGGGGGACACCGGGGAGCTGTTTTTT.

At least ten counts were recorded for this clonotype. The V and J genes are TRBV20-1 and TRBJ1-1; unclear D gene. Germline-derived CDR1 and CDR2 are DFQATT and SNEGSKA (reference sequence). This CDR3 region has 14 residues. V was pared by 4 bases and J by 0 bases, with 12 bases between. CDR3 sequence: CSATDRVMNTEAFF. The DNA for the CDR3 is TGCAGTGCTACCGACCGAGTGATGAACACTGAAGCTTTCTTT.

This clonotype occurred many times. The rearrangement links TRBV3-1 to TRBJ2-4; 8 bases are a match to TRBD1. This CDR3 has 16 residues. From germline, CDR1 is LGHDT and CDR2 YNNKEL (reference sequence). The V and J ends lost 4 bases and 10 bases, in that order; junction bases with no gene match: 15. This CDR3 is CASSLAAGWDRMIQYF. The CDR3 nucleotides read TGTGCCAGCAGCCTTGCAGCCGGGTGGGACAGGATGATTCAGTACTTC.

V usage is TRBV12-3 or TRBV12-4 and J usage is TRBJ2-7; D possibly matches TRBD1 or TRBD2 (6 bases each). The V end lost 3 bases, the J end lost 3 bases, and 15 bases lay between the germline ends. The CDR3 covers 15 residues. The CDR3 DNA reads TGTGCCAGCAGTTTCTCGGGGGCGCTCCTCTACGAGCAGTACTTC. This gives the protein CASSFSGALLYEQYF.

The rearrangement uses TRBV18 and TRBJ2-1, with 8 positions matching TRBD2. V dropped 1 base and J dropped 0; count of bases not matched to a gene: 11. The germline gives CDR1 KGHSH, CDR2 LQKENI. The CDR3 totals 19 residues. CDR3 sequence reads: CASSPQNPSGGFSYNEQFF. As DNA, the CDR3 is TGTGCCAGCTCACCACAGAACCCCAGCGGGGGCTTCTCCTACAATGAGCAGTTCTTC. Based on the CDR3 plus reference TRBV18 and TRBJ2-1, the full variable domain is NAGVMQNPRHLVRRRGQEARLRCSPMKGHSHVYWYRQLPEEGLKFMVYLQKENIIDESGMPKERFSAEFPKEGPSILRIQQVVRGDSAAYFCASSPQNPSGGFSYNEQFFGPGTRLTVL.

The sample holds many counts of this clonotype. The chain couples TRBV9 to TRBJ2-3; 7 bases are shared with TRBD2. CDR1 and CDR2 from the germline V gene are SGDLS and YYNGEE. V lost 7 bases to trimming and J lost 3 bases; unmatched junction nucleotides: 8. CDR3 length: 14 residues. The CDR3 region is CASSEGGGTDTQYF. The DNA for the CDR3 is TGTGCCAGCTCCGAGGGCGGGGGTACAGATACGCAGTATTTT.

This clonotype was observed a few times. V is TRBV4-2 and J is TRBJ2-3, with 10 positions matching TRBD1. The CDR3 totals 18 residues. Germline lookup yields CDR1 LGHNA and CDR2 YNFKEQ. The ends lost 4 bases at V and 4 bases at J; junction bases unmatched: 14. The CDR3 nucleotides are TGTGCCAGCAGCCTCTATGACCCGGGGACAGGGGATTCAGATACGCAGTATTTT. It specifies CASSLYDPGTGDSDTQYF.

This clonotype has only a few counts. This sequence joins TRBV7-2 and TRBJ2-5; no clear D. The CDR3 has 13 residues. CDR1 and CDR2 (germline): SGHTA, FQGNSA. Trimming shortened V by 0 bases and J by 9 bases, and 11 bases separated the two germline ends. This CDR3 reads CASSLAGSGSQYF. For the CDR3, the DNA is TGTGCCAGCAGCTTAGCGGGATCCGGCTCCCAGTACTTC. Using reference TRBV7-2 and TRBJ2-5 for the parts outside the CDR3, the full variable domain is GAGVSQSPSNKVTEKGKDVELRCDPISGHTALYWYRQSLGQGLEFLIYFQGNSAPDKSGLPSDRFSAERTGGSVSTLTIQRTQQEDSAVYLCASSLAGSGSQYFGPGTRLLVL.

The genes are TRBV5-5 and TRBJ2-3; TRBD1 is a possible D gene (6 bases). Per germline, CDR1 SGHKS and CDR2 YYEKEE (reference sequence). V was shortened by 4 bases and J by 3 bases, with 21 bases between the two germline ends. The CDR3 has 17 amino acids. The CDR3 nucleotides are TGTGCCAGCAGCACACCCCAGGGGCGAGAATCAACAGATACGCAGTATTTT. Its protein product is CASSTPQGRESTDTQYF.

V is TRBV7-9 and J is TRBJ1-2, with 7 bases identical to TRBD1. The germline V gene encodes CDR1 SEHNR and CDR2 FQNEAQ (reference sequence). Unmatched junction bases numbered 12, after V lost 4 bases and J lost 4 bases. The length of the CDR3 is 16 residues. The CDR3 here is CASSSYSRDSPYGYTF. The CDR3 DNA follows: TGTGCCAGCAGCTCCTACTCCCGGGACAGCCCCTATGGCTACACCTTC.